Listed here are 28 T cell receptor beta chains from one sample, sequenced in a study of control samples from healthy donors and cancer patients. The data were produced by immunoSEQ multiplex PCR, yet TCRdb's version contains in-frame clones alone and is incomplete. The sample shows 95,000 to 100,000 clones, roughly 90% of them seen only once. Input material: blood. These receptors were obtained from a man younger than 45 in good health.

Here the CDR3 DNA reads TGTGCCAGCAGCCCCCGAGGACAGGAGAGCTCCTACGAGCAGTACTTC. This translates into CASSPRGQESSYEQYF. The J gene is TRBJ2-7, the V gene TRBV7-8; 7 bases match TRBD1. There are 16 residues in the CDR3. J was trimmed by 0 bases and V by 5 bases; bases with no gene match: 10. Looked up from germline, CDR1 is SGHVS and CDR2 is FQNEAQ.

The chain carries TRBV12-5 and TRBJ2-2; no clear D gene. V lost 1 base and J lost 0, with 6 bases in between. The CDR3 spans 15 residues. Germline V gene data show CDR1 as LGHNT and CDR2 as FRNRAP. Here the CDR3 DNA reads TGTGCTAGTGGTTTGGCAGTGGCGAACACCGGGGAGCTGTTTTTT. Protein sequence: CASGLAVANTGELFF.

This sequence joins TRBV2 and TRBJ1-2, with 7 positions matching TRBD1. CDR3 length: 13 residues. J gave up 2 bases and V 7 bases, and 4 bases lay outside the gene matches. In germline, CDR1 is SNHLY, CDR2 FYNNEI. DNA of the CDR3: TGTGCCAGCAAGGGGGGACAGAACTATGGCTACACCTTC. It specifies CASKGGQNYGYTF.

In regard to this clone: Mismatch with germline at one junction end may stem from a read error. The CDR3 protein is CASSLLEGTFF. CDR3 DNA sequence: TGTGCCAGCAGCCTCCTAGAAGGGACCTTCTTC. The J gene is TRBJ1-2, the V gene TRBV7-9, with a possible D match to TRBD1 (5 bases). This CDR3 is 11 amino acids long. Per germline, CDR1 SEHNR and CDR2 FQNEAQ (reference sequence).

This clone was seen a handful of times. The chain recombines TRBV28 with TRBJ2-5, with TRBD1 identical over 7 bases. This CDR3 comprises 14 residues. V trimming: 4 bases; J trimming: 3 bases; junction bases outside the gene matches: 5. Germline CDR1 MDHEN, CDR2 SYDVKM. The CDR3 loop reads CASSSPTGKETQYF. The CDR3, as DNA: TGTGCCAGCAGTTCCCCGACAGGGAAAGAGACCCAGTACTTC.

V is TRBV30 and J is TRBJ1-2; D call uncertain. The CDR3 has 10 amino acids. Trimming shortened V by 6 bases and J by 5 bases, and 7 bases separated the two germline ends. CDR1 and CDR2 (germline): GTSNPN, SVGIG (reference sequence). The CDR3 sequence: CACDSYGYTF. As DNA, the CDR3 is TGTGCCTGCGACTCTTATGGCTACACCTTC.

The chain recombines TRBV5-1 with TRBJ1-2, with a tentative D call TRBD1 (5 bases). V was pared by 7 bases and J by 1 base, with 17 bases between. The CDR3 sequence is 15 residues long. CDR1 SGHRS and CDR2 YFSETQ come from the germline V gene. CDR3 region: CASGRDGEHNYGYTF. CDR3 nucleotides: TGCGCCAGCGGCCGGGACGGAGAACATAACTATGGCTACACCTTC.

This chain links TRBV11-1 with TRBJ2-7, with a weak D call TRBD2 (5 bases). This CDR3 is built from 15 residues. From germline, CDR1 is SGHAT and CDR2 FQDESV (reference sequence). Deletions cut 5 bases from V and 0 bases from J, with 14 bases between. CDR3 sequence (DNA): TGTGCCAGCAGCCCAGTTAGTGGACTCTCCTACGAGCAGTACTTC. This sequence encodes CASSPVSGLSYEQYF.

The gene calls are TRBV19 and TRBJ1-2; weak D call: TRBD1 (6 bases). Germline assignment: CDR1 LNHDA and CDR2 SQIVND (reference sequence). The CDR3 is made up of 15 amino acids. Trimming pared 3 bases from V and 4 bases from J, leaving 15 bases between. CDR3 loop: CASSIGGKYTYGYTF. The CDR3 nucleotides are TGTGCCAGTAGTATCGGGGGCAAATATACCTATGGCTACACCTTC.

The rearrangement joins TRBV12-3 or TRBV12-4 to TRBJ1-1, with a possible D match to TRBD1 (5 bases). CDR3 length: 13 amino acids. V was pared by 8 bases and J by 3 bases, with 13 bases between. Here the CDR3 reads CASRDLVYTEAFF. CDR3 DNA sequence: TGTGCCAGCCGGGACCTTGTGTACACTGAAGCTTTCTTT.

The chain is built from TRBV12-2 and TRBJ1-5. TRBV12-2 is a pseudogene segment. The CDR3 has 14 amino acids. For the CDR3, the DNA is TGTGCAAGTCGCTTAATGAAACGGAATCAGCCCCAGCATTTT. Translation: CASRLMKRNQPQHF.

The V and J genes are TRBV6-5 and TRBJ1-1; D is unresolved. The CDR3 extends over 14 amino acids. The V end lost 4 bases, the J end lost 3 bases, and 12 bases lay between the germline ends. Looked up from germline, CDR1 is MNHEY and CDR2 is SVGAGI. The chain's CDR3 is CASSSWTGDTEAFF. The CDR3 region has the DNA TGTGCCAGCAGTTCATGGACCGGCGACACTGAAGCTTTCTTT.

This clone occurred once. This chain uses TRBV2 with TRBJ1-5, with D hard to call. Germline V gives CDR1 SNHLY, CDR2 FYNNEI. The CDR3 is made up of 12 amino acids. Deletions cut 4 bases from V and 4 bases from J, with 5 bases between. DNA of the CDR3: TGTGCCAGCAGTGCCGGAAATCAGCCCCAGCATTTT. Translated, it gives CASSAGNQPQHF.

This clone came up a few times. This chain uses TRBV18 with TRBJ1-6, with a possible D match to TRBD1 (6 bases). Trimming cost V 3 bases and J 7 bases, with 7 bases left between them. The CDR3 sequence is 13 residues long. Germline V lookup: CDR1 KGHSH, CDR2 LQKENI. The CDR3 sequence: CASSPDRNSPLHF. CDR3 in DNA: TGTGCCAGCTCACCCGACAGGAATTCACCCCTCCACTTT.

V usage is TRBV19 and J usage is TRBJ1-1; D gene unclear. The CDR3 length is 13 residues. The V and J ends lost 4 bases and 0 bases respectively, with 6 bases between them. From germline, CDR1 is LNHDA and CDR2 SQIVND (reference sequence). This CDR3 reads CASSTFLNTEAFF. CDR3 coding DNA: TGTGCCAGTAGTACCTTCCTGAACACTGAAGCTTTCTTT.

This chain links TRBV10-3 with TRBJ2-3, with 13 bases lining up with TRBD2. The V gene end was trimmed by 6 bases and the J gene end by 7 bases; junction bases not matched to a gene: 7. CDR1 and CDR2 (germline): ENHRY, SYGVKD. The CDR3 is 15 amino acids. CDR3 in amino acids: CAIREPGLAGNTQYF. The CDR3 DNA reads TGTGCCATCAGAGAGCCGGGACTAGCGGGGAATACGCAGTATTTT.

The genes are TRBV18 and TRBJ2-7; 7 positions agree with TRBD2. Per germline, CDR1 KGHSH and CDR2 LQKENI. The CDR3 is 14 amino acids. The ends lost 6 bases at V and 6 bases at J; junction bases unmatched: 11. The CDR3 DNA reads TGTGCCAGCTCCCCTGGGGGAGGGATCGGCGAGCAGTACGTC. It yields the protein CASSPGGGIGEQYV.

The CDR3 nucleotides read TGCGCCATTTCTAGCGTCAGCTCCTACAATGAGCAGTTCTTC. Translated: CAISSVSSYNEQFF. J is TRBJ2-1 and V is TRBV10-2; possibly TRBD2 for D (6 bases). V was clipped by 10 bases and J by 0 bases, with 13 bases between them. CDR1 is WSHSY, CDR2 SAAADI, per germline. This CDR3 has 14 amino acids.

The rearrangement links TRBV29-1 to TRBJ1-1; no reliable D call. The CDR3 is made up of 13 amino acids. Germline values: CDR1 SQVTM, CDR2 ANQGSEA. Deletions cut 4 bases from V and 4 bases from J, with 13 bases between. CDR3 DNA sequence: TGCAGCGTTGTATTGTGGGAATCCACTGAAGCTTTCTTT. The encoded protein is CSVVLWESTEAFF. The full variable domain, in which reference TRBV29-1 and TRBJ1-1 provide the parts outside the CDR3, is SAVISQKPSRDICQRGTSLTIQCQVDSQVTMMFWYRQQPGQSLTLIATANQGSEATYESGFVIDKFPISRPNLTFSTLTVSNMSPEDSSIYLCSVVLWESTEAFFGQGTRLTVV.

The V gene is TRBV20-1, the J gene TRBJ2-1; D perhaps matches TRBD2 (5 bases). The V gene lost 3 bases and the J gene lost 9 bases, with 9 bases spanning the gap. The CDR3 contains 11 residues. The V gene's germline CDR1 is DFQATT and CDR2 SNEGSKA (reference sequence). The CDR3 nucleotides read TGCAGTGCTAGGCCCGGAGGTGAGCAGTTCTTC. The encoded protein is CSARPGGEQFF.

Here the CDR3 reads CASRGGWGLEGNEQFF. The CDR3 DNA reads as TGTGCCAGCAGGGGGGGATGGGGGTTAGAGGGGAATGAGCAGTTCTTC. The chain links TRBV7-9 to TRBJ2-1; tentative D call: TRBD2 (6 bases). The CDR3 loop spans 16 amino acids. CDR1 is SEHNR and CDR2 is FQNEAQ in the germline V gene (reference sequence). Trimming stripped 6 bases from V and 7 bases from J, with 22 bases between.

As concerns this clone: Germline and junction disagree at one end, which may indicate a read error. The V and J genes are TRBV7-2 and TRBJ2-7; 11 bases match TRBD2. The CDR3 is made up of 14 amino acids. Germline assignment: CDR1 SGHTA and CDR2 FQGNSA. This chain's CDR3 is CASRLAGGAYEQYF. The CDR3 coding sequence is TGTGCCAGCAGATTAGCGGGAGGGGCCTACGAGCAGTACTTC. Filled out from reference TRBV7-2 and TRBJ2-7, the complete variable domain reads GAGVSQSPSNKVTEKGKDVELRCDPISGHTALYWYRQSLGQGLEFLIYFQGNSAPDKSGLPSDRFSAERTGGSVSTLTIQRTQQEDSAVYLCASRLAGGAYEQYFGPGTRLTVT.

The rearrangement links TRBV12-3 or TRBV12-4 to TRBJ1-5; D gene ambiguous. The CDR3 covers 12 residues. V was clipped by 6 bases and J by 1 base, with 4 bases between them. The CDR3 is CASRRSNQPQHF. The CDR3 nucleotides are TGTGCCAGCAGAAGAAGCAATCAGCCCCAGCATTTT.

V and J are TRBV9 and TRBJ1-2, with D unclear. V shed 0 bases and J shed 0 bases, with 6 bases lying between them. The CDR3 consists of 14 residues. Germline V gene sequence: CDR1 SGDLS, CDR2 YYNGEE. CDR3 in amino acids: CASSVGGANYGYTF. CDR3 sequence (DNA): TGTGCCAGCAGCGTAGGGGGAGCTAACTATGGCTACACCTTC. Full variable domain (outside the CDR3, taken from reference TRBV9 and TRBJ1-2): DSGVTQTPKHLITATGQRVTLRCSPRSGDLSVYWYQQSLDQGLQFLIQYYNGEERAKGNILERFSAQQFPDLHSELNLSSLELGDSALYFCASSVGGANYGYTFGSGTRLTVV.

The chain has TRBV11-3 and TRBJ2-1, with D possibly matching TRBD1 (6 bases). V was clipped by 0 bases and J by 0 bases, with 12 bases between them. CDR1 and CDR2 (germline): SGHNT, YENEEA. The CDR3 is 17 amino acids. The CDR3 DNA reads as TGTGCCAGCAGCTTAGAGGTTTTGGGGGCCTCCTACAATGAGCAGTTCTTC. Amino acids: CASSLEVLGASYNEQFF.

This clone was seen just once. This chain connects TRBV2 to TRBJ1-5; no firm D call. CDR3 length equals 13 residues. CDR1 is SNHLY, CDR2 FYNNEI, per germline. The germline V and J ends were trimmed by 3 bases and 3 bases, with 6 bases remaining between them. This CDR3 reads CASSDRYNQPQHF. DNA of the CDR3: TGTGCCAGCAGTGACCGGTACAATCAGCCCCAGCATTTT.

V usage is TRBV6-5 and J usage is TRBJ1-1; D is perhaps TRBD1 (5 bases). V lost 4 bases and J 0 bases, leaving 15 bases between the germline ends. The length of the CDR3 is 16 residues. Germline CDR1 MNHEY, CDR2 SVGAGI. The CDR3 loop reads CASSWEGWSMNTEAFF. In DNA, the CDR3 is TGTGCCAGCAGTTGGGAGGGGTGGAGTATGAACACTGAAGCTTTCTTT.

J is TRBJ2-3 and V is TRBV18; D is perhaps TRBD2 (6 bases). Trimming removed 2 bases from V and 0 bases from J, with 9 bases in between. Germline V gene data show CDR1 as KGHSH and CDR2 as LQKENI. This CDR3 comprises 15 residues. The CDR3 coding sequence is TGTGCCAGCTCACCAACGGGAGCTAGCACAGATACGCAGTATTTT. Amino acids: CASSPTGASTDTQYF.